A selection of T cell receptor beta chains follows, all from one sample in a study of graft-versus-host responses after intestinal transplantation. For these receptors, no antigen is known. The method was immunoSEQ multiplex PCR; TCRdb's version includes in-frame clones alone and lacks a portion of them. Among about 99,000 clones listed, less than 90% were seen once. Material: unstimulated CD4+ T cells sorted from spleen or lymph node cells, obtained before intestinal transplant. These receptors came from a human donor who received an intestinal transplant. The CDR3 runs from the conserved cysteine through the conserved F or W. A D gene is named only where the DNA matches it firmly. Only part of the rows carry a size: once, few, many, or a class if the clone is expanded.

size,V,J,D,CDR3,DNA
-,TRBV4-1,TRBJ2-5,TRBD1,CASSQAPQGPQETQYF,TGCGCCAGCAGCCAAGCCCCACAGGGGCCACAAGAGACCCAGTACTTC
once,TRBV4-1,TRBJ2-5,TRBD2,CASSKGLAETGGTQYF,TGCGCCAGCAGCAAGGGACTAGCGGAAACGGGGGGGACCCAGTACTTC
-,TRBV7-9,TRBJ1-1,-,CASSPDTYTEAFF,TGTGCCAGCAGCCCCGACACGTACACTGAAGCTTTCTTT
-,TRBV27,TRBJ2-7,TRBD2,CASSLKLAGGPGSYEQYF,TGTGCCAGCAGTTTGAAGCTAGCGGGAGGCCCGGGCTCCTACGAGCAGTACTTC
-,TRBV18,TRBJ1-3,-,CASRTDQGPGNTIYF,TGTGCCAGCCGAACCGACCAGGGGCCCGGAAACACCATATATTTT
-,TRBV4-1,TRBJ1-4,TRBD1,CASSRTGGEKLFF,TGCGCCAGCAGCCGGACAGGGGGTGAAAAACTGTTTTTT
-,TRBV11-2,TRBJ2-2,-,CASSFPNTGELFF,TGTGCCAGCAGCTTCCCGAACACCGGGGAGCTGTTTTTT
-,TRBV10-3,TRBJ2-7,-,CAITQSPLPSYEQYF,TGTGCCATCACCCAGAGCCCCTTACCCTCCTACGAGCAGTACTTC
-,TRBV10-3,TRBJ2-7,-,CAISESNIHEYF,TGTGCCATCAGTGAGTCGAACATCCACGAGTACTTC
once,TRBV4-2,TRBJ1-6,-,CASSQGRGYNSPLHF,TGTGCCAGCAGCCAAGGGAGGGGTTACAATTCACCCCTCCACTTT
-,TRBV5-1,TRBJ2-1,TRBD2,CASSRTQGGLAKTYNEQFF,TGCGCCAGCAGCCGGACTCAGGGCGGACTAGCGAAGACCTACAATGAGCAGTTCTTC
-,TRBV4-1,TRBJ1-5,TRBD1,CASSRVLPDRDGNQPQHF,TGCGCCAGCAGCCGGGTACTTCCTGACAGGGATGGCAATCAGCCCCAGCATTTT
-,TRBV9,TRBJ2-3,TRBD2,CASSLIPGLAGEDTQYF,TGTGCCAGCAGCCTAATTCCGGGACTAGCGGGGGAAGATACGCAGTATTTT
-,TRBV28,TRBJ2-4,-,CASSIDSTRNIQYF,TGTGCCAGCAGTATCGACAGCACGAGAAACATTCAGTACTTC
-,TRBV11-2,TRBJ1-1,TRBD1,CASSWDRRRAEAFF,TGTGCCAGCAGCTGGGACAGGAGGAGGGCTGAAGCTTTCTTT
-,TRBV6-1,TRBJ1-3,-,CASRDRSSGNTIYF,TGTGCCAGCAGAGACAGAAGCTCTGGAAACACCATATATTTT
once,TRBV29-1,TRBJ2-6,-,CSVESPSGANVLTF,TGCAGCGTTGAAAGTCCCTCTGGGGCCAACGTCCTGACTTTC
-,TRBV5-1,TRBJ2-2,-,CASGRGADGELFF,TGCGCCAGCGGAAGGGGCGCAGACGGGGAGCTGTTTTTT
-,TRBV5-1,TRBJ2-1,TRBD1,CASSKGQGTGEQFF,TGCGCCAGCAGCAAGGGACAGGGGACGGGGGAGCAGTTCTTC
once,TRBV7-2,TRBJ2-1,-,CASSGRSSYNEQFF,TGTGCCAGCAGCGGGAGGAGCTCCTACAATGAGCAGTTCTTC
-,TRBV6-4,TRBJ2-3,-,CASSDSGTSTDTQYF,TGTGCCAGCAGTGACTCAGGGACTTCCACAGATACGCAGTATTTT
few,TRBV28,TRBJ1-2,TRBD1,CASSPSPGQGYGYTF,TGTGCCAGCAGTCCCTCTCCGGGACAGGGGTATGGCTACACCTTC
once,TRBV9,TRBJ1-6,-,CASSTPTGKASPLHF,TGTGCCAGCAGCACCCCGACCGGAAAAGCTTCACCCCTCCACTTT
-,TRBV4-2,TRBJ2-5,-,CASSQDLASVQETQYF,TGTGCCAGCAGCCAAGATCTAGCTAGCGTCCAAGAGACCCAGTACTTC
-,TRBV18,TRBJ1-1,-,CASSPYSGGDTEAFF,TGTGCCAGCTCACCATATTCGGGGGGGGACACTGAAGCTTTCTTT
-,TRBV4-2,TRBJ2-3,-,CASSQASVTDTQYF,TGTGCCAGCAGCCAAGCTAGCGTCACTGATACGCAGTATTTT
-,TRBV2,TRBJ2-2,-,CASRTGTGELFF,TGTGCCAGCAGAACAGGGACCGGGGAGCTGTTTTTT
once,TRBV5-6,TRBJ2-5,-,CASSLQGGETQYF,TGTGCCAGCAGCTTACAGGGTGGAGAGACCCAGTACTTC
once,TRBV5-1,TRBJ1-1,-,CASSLVPGDTEAFF,TGCGCCAGCAGCTTGGTCCCAGGGGACACTGAAGCTTTCTTT
-,TRBV4-2,TRBJ2-2,TRBD2,CASSQGVASGTGELFF,TGTGCCAGCAGCCAAGGGGTAGCTAGCGGTACCGGGGAGCTGTTTTTT
-,TRBV7-3,TRBJ2-2,-,CASSFTSRTGELFF,TGTGCCAGCAGCTTTACTAGTCGGACCGGGGAGCTGTTTTTT
-,TRBV11-2,TRBJ1-4,-,CASRYRTNEKLFF,TGTGCCAGCAGATACAGGACTAATGAAAAACTGTTTTTT
once,TRBV15,TRBJ1-5,TRBD1,CATSRGQGGSLGNQPQHF,TGTGCCACCAGCAGGGGACAGGGGGGATCCTTAGGCAATCAGCCCCAGCATTTT
-,TRBV7-9,TRBJ2-5,-,CASSLQQETQYF,TGTGCCAGCAGCTTACAGCAAGAGACCCAGTACTTC
few,TRBV6-5,TRBJ1-5,-,CASRSVRGTQPQHF,TGTGCCAGCAGATCGGTTAGGGGGACTCAGCCCCAGCATTTT
few,TRBV10-2,TRBJ2-5,TRBD2,CASSDVAGEETQYF,TGCGCCAGCAGTGATGTCGCGGGGGAAGAGACCCAGTACTTC
-,TRBV5-6,TRBJ2-5,-,CASSLGGPHVQETQYF,TGTGCCAGCAGCTTGGGGGGCCCCCACGTACAAGAGACCCAGTACTTC
-,TRBV10-3,TRBJ1-4,-,CAISESENEKLFF,TGTGCCATCAGTGAGTCCGAGAATGAAAAACTGTTTTTT
-,TRBV5-1,TRBJ2-5,-,CASSLATDQETQYF,TGCGCCAGCAGCTTGGCCACAGATCAAGAGACCCAGTACTTC
-,TRBV6-1,TRBJ1-1,TRBD1,CASSLRTGLNTEAFF,TGTGCCAGCAGTCTTAGGACAGGGTTGAACACTGAAGCTTTCTTT
-,TRBV6-5,TRBJ1-5,-,CASSEMGFQPQHF,TGTGCCAGCAGTGAAATGGGTTTCCAGCCCCAGCATTTT
few,TRBV11-2,TRBJ1-1,TRBD1,CASSFNGQAYTEAFF,TGTGCCAGCAGCTTTAATGGACAGGCCTACACTGAAGCTTTCTTT
-,TRBV5-1,TRBJ2-7,TRBD2,CASRWIASSGGHEQYF,TGCGCCAGCAGATGGATAGCATCTAGCGGGGGTCACGAGCAGTACTTC
-,TRBV5-4,TRBJ1-4,-,CASGPGGPVGGNEKLFF,TGTGCCAGCGGCCCCGGGGGGCCCGTGGGGGGAAATGAAAAACTGTTTTTT
-,TRBV4-2,TRBJ1-2,-,CASSQDGSAANYGYTF,TGTGCCAGCAGCCAAGATGGGTCGGCAGCTAACTATGGCTACACCTTC
-,TRBV6-6,TRBJ1-5,TRBD1,CASSRQGARQPQHF,TGTGCCAGCAGTCGCCAGGGGGCGCGTCAGCCCCAGCATTTT
-,TRBV4-1,TRBJ1-6,-,CASSQDRTGRGSSPLHF,TGCGCCAGCAGCCAAGACCGGACGGGGAGGGGGAGTTCACCCCTCCACTTT
-,TRBV9,TRBJ2-3,-,CASSVVAGTDTQYF,TGTGCCAGCAGCGTAGTCGCCGGCACAGATACGCAGTATTTT
-,TRBV7-2,TRBJ2-3,TRBD1,CASSPGQVADTQYF,TGTGCCAGCAGCCCAGGACAGGTTGCAGATACGCAGTATTTT
-,TRBV12-1,TRBJ2-1,-,CASSVLWLAGGDEQFF,TGTGCCAGCAGCGTCCTGTGGCTAGCGGGTGGTGATGAGCAGTTCTTC
-,TRBV28,TRBJ2-7,TRBD1,CASNSMGQGLSEQYF,TGTGCCAGCAACTCAATGGGACAGGGGCTATCGGAGCAGTACTTC
-,TRBV15,TRBJ2-3,TRBD2,CAAGGGYTDTQYF,TGTGCCGCGGGCGGGGGGTACACAGATACGCAGTATTTT
-,TRBV6-1,TRBJ1-2,TRBD1,CALRDRGLGYGYTF,TGTGCCCTCCGGGACAGGGGGCTCGGGTATGGCTACACCTTC